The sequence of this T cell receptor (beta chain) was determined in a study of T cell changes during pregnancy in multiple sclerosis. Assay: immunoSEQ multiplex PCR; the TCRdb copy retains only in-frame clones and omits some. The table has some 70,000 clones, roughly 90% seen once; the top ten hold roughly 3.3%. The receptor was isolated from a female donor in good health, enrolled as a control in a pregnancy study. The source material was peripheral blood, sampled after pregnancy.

The DNA for the CDR3 is TGTGCCAGCAGCTTAGGGCTCACTGAAGCTTTCTTT. It specifies CASSLGLTEAFF. The chain joins TRBV7-9 to TRBJ1-1; D gene unclear. CDR3 size: 12 residues. Trimming cost V 1 base and J 4 bases, with 4 bases left between them. Germline V lookup: CDR1 SEHNR, CDR2 FQNEAQ (reference sequence).